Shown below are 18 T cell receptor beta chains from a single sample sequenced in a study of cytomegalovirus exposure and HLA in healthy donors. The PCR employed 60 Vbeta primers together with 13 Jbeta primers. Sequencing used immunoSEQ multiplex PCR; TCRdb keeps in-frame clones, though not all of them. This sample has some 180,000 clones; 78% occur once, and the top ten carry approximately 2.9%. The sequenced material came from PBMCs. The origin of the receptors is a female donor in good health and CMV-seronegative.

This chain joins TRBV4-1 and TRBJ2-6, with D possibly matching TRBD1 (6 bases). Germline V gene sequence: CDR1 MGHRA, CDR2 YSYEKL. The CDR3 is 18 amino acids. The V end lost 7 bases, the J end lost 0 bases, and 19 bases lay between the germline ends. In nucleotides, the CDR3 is TGCGCCAGCACTGACGGCCAGGGGTTAAGCTCTGGGGCCAACGTCCTGACTTTC. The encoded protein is CASTDGQGLSSGANVLTF.

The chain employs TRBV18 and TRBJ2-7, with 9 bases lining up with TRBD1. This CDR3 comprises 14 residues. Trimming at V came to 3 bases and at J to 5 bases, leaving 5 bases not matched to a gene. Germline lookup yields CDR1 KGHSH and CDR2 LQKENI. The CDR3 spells CASSPGTGWHEQYF. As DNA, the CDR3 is TGTGCCAGCTCACCCGGGACAGGGTGGCACGAGCAGTACTTC.

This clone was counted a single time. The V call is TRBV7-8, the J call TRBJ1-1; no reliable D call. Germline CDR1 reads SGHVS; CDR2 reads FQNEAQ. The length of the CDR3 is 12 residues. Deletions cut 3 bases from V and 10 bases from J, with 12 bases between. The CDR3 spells CASSFIAAGAFF. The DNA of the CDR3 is TGTGCCAGCAGCTTTATAGCGGCAGGAGCTTTCTTT.

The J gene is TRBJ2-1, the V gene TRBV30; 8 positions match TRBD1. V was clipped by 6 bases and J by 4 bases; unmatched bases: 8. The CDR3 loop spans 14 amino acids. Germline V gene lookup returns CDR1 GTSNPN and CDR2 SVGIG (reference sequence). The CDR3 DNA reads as TGTGCCTGCCCCAACAGGGGGGCTTACAATGAGCAGTTCTTC. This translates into CACPNRGAYNEQFF.

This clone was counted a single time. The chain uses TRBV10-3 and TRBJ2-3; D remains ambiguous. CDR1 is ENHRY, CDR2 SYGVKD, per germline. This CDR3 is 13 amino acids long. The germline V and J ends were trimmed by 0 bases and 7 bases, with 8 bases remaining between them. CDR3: CAISESGRYTQYF. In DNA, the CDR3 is TGTGCCATCAGTGAGTCGGGCCGATATACGCAGTATTTT.

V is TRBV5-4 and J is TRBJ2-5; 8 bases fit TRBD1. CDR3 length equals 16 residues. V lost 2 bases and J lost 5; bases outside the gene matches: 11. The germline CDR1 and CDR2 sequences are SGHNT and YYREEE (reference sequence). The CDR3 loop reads CASSLDRGSPPETQYF. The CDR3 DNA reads TGTGCCAGCAGCTTAGACAGGGGATCTCCTCCCGAGACCCAGTACTTC. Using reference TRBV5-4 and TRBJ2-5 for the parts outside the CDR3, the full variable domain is ETGVTQSPTHLIKTRGQQVTLRCSSQSGHNTVSWYQQALGQGPQFIFQYYREEENGRGNFPPRFSGLQFPNYSSELNVNALELDDSALYLCASSLDRGSPPETQYFGPGTRLLVL.

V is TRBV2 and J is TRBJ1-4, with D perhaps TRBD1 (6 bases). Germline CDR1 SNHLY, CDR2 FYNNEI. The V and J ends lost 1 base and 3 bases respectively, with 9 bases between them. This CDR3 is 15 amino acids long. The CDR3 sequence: CASSEGGQPNEKLFF. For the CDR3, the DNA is TGTGCCAGCAGTGAAGGAGGACAGCCTAATGAAAAACTGTTTTTT.

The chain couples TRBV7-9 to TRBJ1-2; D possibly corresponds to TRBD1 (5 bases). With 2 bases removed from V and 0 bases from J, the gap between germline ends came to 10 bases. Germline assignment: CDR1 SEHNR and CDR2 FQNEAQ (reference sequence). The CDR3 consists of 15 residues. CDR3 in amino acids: CASSLYQGSNYGYTF. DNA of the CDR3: TGTGCCAGCAGCTTATACCAGGGATCTAACTATGGCTACACCTTC.

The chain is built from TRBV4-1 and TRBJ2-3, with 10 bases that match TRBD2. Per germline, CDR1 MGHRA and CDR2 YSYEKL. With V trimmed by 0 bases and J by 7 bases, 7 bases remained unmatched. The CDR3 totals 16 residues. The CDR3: CASSQDSSGRANTQYF. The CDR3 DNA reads TGCGCCAGCAGCCAAGATTCTAGCGGGAGAGCCAATACGCAGTATTTT.

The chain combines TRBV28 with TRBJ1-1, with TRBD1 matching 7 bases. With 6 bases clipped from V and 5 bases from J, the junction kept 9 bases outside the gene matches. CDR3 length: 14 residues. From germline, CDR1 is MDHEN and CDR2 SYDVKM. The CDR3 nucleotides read TGTGCCAGCAGCAGGGACAGCGCGCGTACTGAAGCTTTCTTT. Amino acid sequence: CASSRDSARTEAFF.

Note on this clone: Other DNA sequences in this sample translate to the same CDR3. The CDR3: CASSIDRDEQFF. The DNA for the CDR3 is TGTGCCAGTAGTATAGACAGGGATGAGCAGTTCTTC. The chain is built from TRBV19 and TRBJ2-1; tentatively, D is TRBD1 (5 bases). V lost 0 bases and J 8 bases, leaving 5 bases between the germline ends. The CDR3 sequence is 12 residues long. The germline V gene encodes CDR1 LNHDA and CDR2 SQIVND (reference sequence).

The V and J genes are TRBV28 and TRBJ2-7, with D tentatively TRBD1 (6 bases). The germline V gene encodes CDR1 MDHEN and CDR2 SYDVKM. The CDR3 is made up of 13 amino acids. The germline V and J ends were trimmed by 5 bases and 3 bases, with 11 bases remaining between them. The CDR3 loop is CASSREQGYEQYF. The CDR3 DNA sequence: TGTGCCAGCAGTCGGGAACAGGGCTACGAGCAGTACTTC.

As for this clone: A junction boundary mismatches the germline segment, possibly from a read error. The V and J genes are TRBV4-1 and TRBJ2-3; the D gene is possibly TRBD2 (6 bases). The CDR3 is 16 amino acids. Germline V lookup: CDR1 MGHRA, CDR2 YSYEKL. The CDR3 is CACSPLGGASTDTQYF. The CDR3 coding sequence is TGCGCCTGCAGCCCCCTGGGCGGGGCGAGCACAGATACGCAGTATTTT.

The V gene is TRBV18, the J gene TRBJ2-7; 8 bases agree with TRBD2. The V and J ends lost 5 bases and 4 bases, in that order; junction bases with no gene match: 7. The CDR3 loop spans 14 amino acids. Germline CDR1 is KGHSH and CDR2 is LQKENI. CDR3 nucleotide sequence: TGTGCCAGCTCAGCGCCGGGACTAGGGTACGAGCAGTACTTC. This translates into CASSAPGLGYEQYF. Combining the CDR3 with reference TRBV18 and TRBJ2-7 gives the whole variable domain NAGVMQNPRHLVRRRGQEARLRCSPMKGHSHVYWYRQLPEEGLKFMVYLQKENIIDESGMPKERFSAEFPKEGPSILRIQQVVRGDSAAYFCASSAPGLGYEQYFGPGTRLTVT.

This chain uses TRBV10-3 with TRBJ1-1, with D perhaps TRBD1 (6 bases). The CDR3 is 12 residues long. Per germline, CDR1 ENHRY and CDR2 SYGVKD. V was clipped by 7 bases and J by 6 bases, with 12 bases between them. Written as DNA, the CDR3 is TGTGCCATCAAGGACGACAGGCCTGAAGCTTTCTTT. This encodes CAIKDDRPEAFF.

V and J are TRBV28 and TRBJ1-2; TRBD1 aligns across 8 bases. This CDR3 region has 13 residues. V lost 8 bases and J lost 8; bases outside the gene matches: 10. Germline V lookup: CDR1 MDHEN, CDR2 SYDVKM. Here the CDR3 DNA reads TGTGCCAGCGACGAGGGACAGGTCGGAGGCTACACCTTC. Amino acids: CASDEGQVGGYTF.

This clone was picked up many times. The DNA of the CDR3 is TGTGCCAGCAGTGAGACTATCAGCGGGGAGCTGTTTTTT. Encoded protein: CASSETISGELFF. The chain uses TRBV28 and TRBJ2-2; D possibly corresponds to TRBD2 (5 bases). The CDR3 extends over 13 amino acids. Trimming cost V 5 bases and J 7 bases, with 11 bases left between them. Germline CDR1 reads MDHEN; CDR2 reads SYDVKM.

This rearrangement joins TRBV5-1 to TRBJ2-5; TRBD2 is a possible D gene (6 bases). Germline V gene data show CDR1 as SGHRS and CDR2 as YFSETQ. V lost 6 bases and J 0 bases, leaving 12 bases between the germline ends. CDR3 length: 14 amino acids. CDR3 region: CASTGGVHQETQYF. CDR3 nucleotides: TGCGCCAGCACCGGCGGGGTTCACCAAGAGACCCAGTACTTC.